There are a few counts of the clone carrying this T cell receptor (beta chain). Antigen unknown. The data are from a study of blood T cells in healthy people across ages. Study summary: Template switching picked up about one barcoded beta molecule for each two T cells.

Germline CDR1 LGHNA, CDR2 YNFKEQ. There are 17 residues in the CDR3. V was pared by 1 base and J by 4 bases, with 7 bases of the junction left unmatched. General observations from the study: It was not known whether donors were CMV positive (a possible confounder of expanded clonotype changes).

Combining a sample-barcoded 5' primer with a J-beta primer mix, a second PCR ran for roughly 6 to 12 cycles. In TCRdb, the 5' RACE reads were re-called with MiXCR into one record per CDR3 protein. The table records more than 800,000 distinct CDR3 sequences, under 45% of them present only once. The source is a woman aged 55-69 years in good health. This chain joins TRBV4-2 and TRBJ2-6; 7 bases map to TRBD2. The sample was blood. CDR3 sequence (DNA): TGTGCCAGCAGCCAAGGAGGCGGGAGCCCAGGGGCCAACGTCCTGACTTTC. Protein: CASSQGGGSPGANVLTF.